This TCR beta chain is drawn from a study of human T cells and chemical hapten exposure. The sample holds a few counts of this clonotype. TCRdb independently ran MiXCR on the RACE reads; one entry per CDR3 protein. The sample gives around 340,000 distinct CDR3 sequences, around 7% of which show up once; 8.4% is in the top ten. The time point was: patch test 1, 2 weeks after DPC sensitization. Treatment in this sample: therapeutic diphenylcyclopropenone sensitization with weekly scalp DPC. CDR3 length: 13 residues. Germline V CDR1 and CDR2: MDHEN, SYDVKM. Trimming removed 5 bases from V and 5 bases from J, with 9 bases in between.

Sequencing was performed on whole blood, taken in connection with sensitization to the hapten diphenylcyclopropenone (DPC). J is TRBJ1-4 and V is TRBV28; D unclear. This TCR derives from a young woman with alopecia areata. Some clones in this sample may be carry-over from other donors' samples. The CDR3 bases are TGTGCCAGCAGTCTAATCAAGAATGAAAAACTGTTTTTT. It translates to CASSLIKNEKLFF. The complete variable domain, with remaining parts taken from reference TRBV28 and TRBJ1-4, reads DVKVTQSSRYLVKRTGEKVFLECVQDMDHENMFWYRQDPGLGLRLIYFSYDVKMKEKGDIPEGYSVSREKKERFSLILESASTNQTSMYLCASSLIKNEKLFFGSGTQLSVL.